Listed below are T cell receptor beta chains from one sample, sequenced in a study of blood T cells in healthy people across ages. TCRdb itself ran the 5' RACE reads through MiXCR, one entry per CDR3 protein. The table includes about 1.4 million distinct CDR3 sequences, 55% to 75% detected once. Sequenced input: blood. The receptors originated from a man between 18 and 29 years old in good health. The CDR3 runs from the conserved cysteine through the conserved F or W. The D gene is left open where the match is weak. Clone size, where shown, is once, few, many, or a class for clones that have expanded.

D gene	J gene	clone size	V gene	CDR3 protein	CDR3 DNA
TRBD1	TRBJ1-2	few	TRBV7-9	CASSHGQGLVGDGYTF	TGTGCCAGCAGCCACGGACAGGGTTTGGTCGGCGATGGCTACACCTTC
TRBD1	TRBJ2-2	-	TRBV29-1	CSVETSDRGNTGELFF	TGCAGCGTTGAAACCTCGGACAGGGGAAACACCGGGGAGCTGTTTTTT
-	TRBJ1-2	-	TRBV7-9	CASTPGYHGYTF	TGTGCCAGCACCCCAGGGTATCATGGCTACACCTTC
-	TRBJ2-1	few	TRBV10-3	CAIRDLGAYNEQFF	TGTGCCATCAGGGACCTGGGGGCATACAATGAGCAGTTCTTC
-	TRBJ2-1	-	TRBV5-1	CATSGRGETQFF	TGCGCAACCAGCGGGCGGGGAGAGACCCAGTTCTTC
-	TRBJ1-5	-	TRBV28	CASSIIGTPDQPQHF	TGTGCCAGCAGTATTATTGGCACCCCAGATCAGCCCCAGCATTTT
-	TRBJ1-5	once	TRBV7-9	CASSAGGGNQPQHF	TGTGCCAGCAGCGCGGGGGGTGGGAATCAGCCCCAGCATTTT
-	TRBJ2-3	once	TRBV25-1	CASSEFTSSSTDTQYF	TGTGCCAGTAGTGAATTTACCAGTTCTAGCACAGATACGCAGTATTTT
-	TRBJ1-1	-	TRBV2	CASSVNSQNTEAFF	TGTGCCAGCAGTGTCAACAGTCAGAACACTGAAGCTTTCTTT
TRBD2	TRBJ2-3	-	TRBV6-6	CASSYPGLAAADTQYF	TGTGCCAGCAGTTACCCGGGACTAGCCGCGGCAGATACGCAGTATTTT
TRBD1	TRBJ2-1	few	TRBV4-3	CASSHYFGGQGYNEQFF	TGCGCCAGCAGCCATTATTTTGGGGGACAGGGTTACAATGAGCAGTTCTTC
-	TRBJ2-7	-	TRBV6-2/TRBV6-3	CASRQGGTSYEQYF	TGTGCCAGCAGACAGGGGGGGACATCCTACGAGCAGTACTTC
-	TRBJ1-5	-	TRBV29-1	CSPPSGVPQHF	TGCAGCCCCCCTAGCGGGGTGCCCCAGCATTTT
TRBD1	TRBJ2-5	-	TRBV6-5	CASSYAGQGARETQYF	TGTGCCAGCAGTTACGCGGGACAGGGGGCGCGAGAGACCCAGTACTTC
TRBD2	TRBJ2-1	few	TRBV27	CASSPGTSGVNEQFF	TGTGCCAGCAGCCCCGGGACTAGCGGGGTAAATGAGCAGTTCTTC
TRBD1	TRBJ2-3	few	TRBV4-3	CASSQTRQGVGDTQYF	TGCGCCAGCAGCCAGACCCGACAGGGGGTTGGAGATACGCAGTATTTT
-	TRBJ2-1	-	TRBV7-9	CASSGSSHVFYNEQFF	TGTGCCAGCAGCGGCTCTAGCCATGTCTTCTACAATGAGCAGTTCTTC
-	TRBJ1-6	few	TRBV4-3	CASSRDQAGSPLHF	TGCGCCAGCAGCCGGGACCAAGCGGGGTCACCCCTCCACTTT
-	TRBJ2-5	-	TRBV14	CASSQGGYMQGETQYF	TGTGCCAGCAGCCAAGGTGGCTACATGCAAGGGGAGACCCAGTACTTC
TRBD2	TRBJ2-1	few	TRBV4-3	CASSQAWTSGETFEQFF	TGCGCCAGCAGCCAGGCCTGGACTAGCGGGGAGACGTTTGAGCAGTTCTTC